The entry that follows covers one TCR beta chain sequence. Its antigen remains undetermined. Base quality data are lacking; no much larger clone is found one base away. The data were obtained in a study of CD4 T cells in lung cancer (dated by TCRdb to about 2019). A note on the overall study: The study screened blood T cells of NSCLC patients for responses to candidate mutation-encoded neoepitopes and isolated neoantigen-specific CD4+ T-cell clones and TCRs. Tumor and non-adjacent lung tissue came from several patients undergoing curative-intent resections for stage I-III non-small cell lung cancer. Aged 60 to 69 when blood was donated, the resected patients, most of whom were former smokers, had either lung adenocarcinoma or squamous cell carcinoma. Before blood donation, patients had received treatments including platinum chemotherapy, and some received nivolumab or pembrolizumab. The frequency of neoantigen-specific clonotypes in tumor resections, non-adjacent lung and cultured T-cell products was followed using TCRB deep sequencing.

Study-wide findings and limitations: Some blood-derived responses might reflect in vitro priming of naive T cells or cross-reactivity rather than memory responses to the cancer.

Reading the germline V gene (reference sequence) gives CDR1 PRHDT and CDR2 FYEKMQ. Cut back by 3 bases and 0 bases, the V and J ends lie 12 bases apart. The CDR3 sequence holds 16 residues, the cysteine and phenylalanine included. The CDR3 DNA has 48 bases and is translated from base 1. The library was built by means of the immunoSEQ multiplex PCR assay. DNA was isolated with Qiagen DNeasy or QIAamp micro DNA kits and TCRB sequenced with the Adaptive Biotechnology human TCRB sequencing kit. Sequencing of TCRB libraries was performed on an Illumina MiSeq. On the authors' methods: The kit provider's software was used to analyze TCRB sequence data, and Fisher's exact test was applied to assess tumor enrichment of clonotype templates. Sourced from immuneACCESS, this table was stored by TCRdb with only in-frame sequences that have V and J called. A share of the clones is absent; for the studies checked, an unresolved V gene accounts for under half, and the remainder has no known explanation. D and trimming come from the DNA, and the V and J calls and clone size come from that table. The sample table records under 5,000 clones; 74% of these occur just once. Of the sample, roughly 15% falls within the top ten clones.

This receptor was identified in a man aged 55 to 70 with non-small cell lung cancer. The chain couples TRBV13 to TRBJ1-3; the D gene assignment is ambiguous. What was sequenced was lung tumor tissue. The CDR3 protein is CASSLSGLSSGNTIYF. The DNA sequence is given as TGTGCCAGCAGCTTGTCCGGGTTAAGCTCTGGAAACACCATATATTTT. Here the CDR3 is joined to the reference TRBV13 and TRBJ1-3 genes, and the full variable domain is: AAGVIQSPRHLIKEKRETATLKCYPIPRHDTVYWYQQGPGQDPQFLISFYEKMQSDKGSIPDRFSAQQFSDYHSELNMSSLELGDSALYFCASSLSGLSSGNTIYFGEGSWLTVV.